This T cell receptor beta chain is from a study of cytomegalovirus exposure and HLA in healthy donors (dated by TCRdb to 2016 to 2017). Study-level background: An earlier analysis of 587 of the donors reported approximately 260 Gb of sequence data and 117 million unique TCR beta sequences obtained from about 200 million T cells. The later analysis used no new phenotypic data to find candidate immune exposures, relying instead on TCR beta sequences and their occurrence across donors. Among around 400 genotyped donors of the cohort, an average of around 250,000 unique TCR beta nucleotide sequences was sequenced per donor, of which roughly 17% were non-productive. Roughly 310 gigabases of sequencing data and 70 million to 100 million unique TCR sequences were included in an early release covering roughly 600 HLA-typed donors. Of the roughly 390 genotyped donors, 65% to 90% fell in the genetic ancestry cluster associated with self-reported Caucasian donors. A later genetic analysis used genome-wide SNP genotypes for about 55% of the 666 donors, treating that subset as a discovery cohort. Besides the first cohort of 666 subjects, a separate validation cohort made up of over 95 different subjects was used. Every repertoire in the discovery cohort had been generated on one and the same sequencing platform. Because of strong linkage in the cohort, roughly five DR-DQ haplotypes were treated as single units for association and clustering. Donor age, sex, ethnicity and CMV serostatus were compiled alongside the repertoire data. High-throughput TCR immunosequencing, statistical association of individual TCRs with disease status, and machine learning were combined to predict cytomegalovirus infection status. The study used immunosequencing to profile the T cell repertoires of approximately 630 subjects and linked those repertoires to cytomegalovirus serostatus. Typing coverage differed by locus: A, B, C, DRB1 and DQB1 were typed in about 620-630 donors, DQA1 in approximately 520, DPA1 in approximately 610, and DPB1 in about 450. The aim of the study was to test whether cataloging public T cell receptors could identify signatures of past pathogen exposure. A later analysis re-analyzed previously published TCR beta repertoires from 650 to 800 donors and added high-resolution HLA genotyping to study TCR occurrence patterns. An earlier analysis of approximately 580 of the donors used high-throughput TCR beta sequencing to judge whether each TCR beta V gene segment behaved as functional or pseudogenic. HLA typing covered class I and class II loci at four-digit resolution.

Library creation used the immunoSEQ multiplex PCR assay. For the multiplex PCR, a mixture combining 60 forward primers for TCR Vbeta segments and 13 reverse primers for TCR Jbeta segments was used. The CDR3 region of rearranged TCR beta genes was amplified from genomic DNA by a multiplex PCR assay. The amplified TCR beta libraries were sequenced on the Illumina HiSeq System as 87-base-pair reads. In the source study's methods: Across the 666 repertoires, a later analysis counted roughly 84 million unique TCR beta chains, 9.5 million to 13 million of which were shared by at least two donors. Raw reads were error-corrected and collapsed into unique sequences with a nearest-neighbor algorithm that merged closely related sequences to remove PCR and sequencing errors. Alignment of CDR3 sequences to IMGT reference sequences was used to assign V, D and J gene segments. For a sequence to be retained, a match of at least six nucleotides to both a V gene segment and a J gene segment was required. Rearrangements were called productive when the CDR3 lacked stop codons and stayed in frame with V and J; all others were non-productive. CDR3 was defined according to IMGT convention as the region running from the second conserved V-encoded cysteine to the conserved J-encoded phenylalanine. The earlier analysis of fewer than 700 of the donors excluded sequences that lacked an unambiguous match to a single V gene segment. In an earlier analysis of several hundred of the donors, V segments were called functional above 56.7% productive rearrangements and were called segregating when the between-donor standard deviation exceeded 5%. A statistical classification framework was built to diagnose cytomegalovirus status from the catalog of TCR beta chain sequences. V and J gene assignment, in a later analysis, came from comparing TCR nucleotide sequences with IMGT/GENE-DB human TR gene sequences. A later analysis assigned CDR3 sequences and most-parsimonious VDJ recombination scenarios with the TCRdist pipeline. In a later analysis, every TCR beta chain was defined by the combination of its CDR3 amino acid sequence and its V-gene family, and reads without a unique V-gene family were dropped. To address suspected cross-contamination and a sequencing artifact, a later analysis removed 450 to 700 highly shared, low-generation-probability nucleotide sequences. In a later analysis, a clonal expansion index for each public chain was calculated from normalized within-repertoire ranks of inferred template counts. In a later analysis, generation probabilities were computed with a VDJ recombination model fitted to out-of-frame rearrangements, and the resulting probabilities were checked against IGoR. A later analysis scored TCR-TCR, TCR-HLA and TCR-CMV co-occurrence with hypergeometric tests, applying a repertoire-size bias correction to TCR pairs. In a later analysis, false discovery rates were estimated by permuting HLA or CMV assignments 20 times. In a later analysis, co-occurring TCRs were grouped using DBSCAN, with TCRdist sequence similarity added in when clustering inside HLA-allele-positive subsets. For co-occurrence clustering, repertoires with fewer than 30,000 or more than 120,000 public chains were excluded, along with a handful of repertoires with anomalous nucleotide sharing. TCRdb obtained this table from immuneACCESS and retained in-frame rearrangements with V and J assigned. These tables miss some clones; where compared with another copy, unresolved V genes account for less than half of the shortfall, and the remainder is unexplained. D and trimming were read from the DNA, whereas the V and J calls and clone size are those reported in that table. For this sample the table gives roughly 180,000 clones, of which over 65% were detected only once. Roughly 0.82% of the sample rests with the top ten.

With regard to this clone: The antigen it binds to is not known. The record has no base qualities; no much larger clone is one base away.

The cohort comprised hundreds of healthy bone marrow donors. At the time of sampling, every cohort member was nominally healthy, though immune exposures that went unrecorded were likely present. The donor tested CMV seronegative, placing the donor among the roughly 350 seronegative members of the cohort. Every donor gave a peripheral blood sample, and the peripheral blood mononuclear cells from that sample were used for TCR beta sequencing. The Qiagen DNeasy Blood Extraction Kit was used to extract genomic DNA from the blood cell samples. What the authors observed across the whole study: Compared with the 666-donor mean, donors in an Asian-associated ancestry cluster had fewer N-insertions in productive TCRs, according to a later genetic analysis. V-gene and J-gene trimming of TCR beta chains was associated with a missense DCLRE1C variant in a later genetic analysis, and the association was replicated in an independent cohort. Assigning TCR associations to individual alleles was difficult when HLA alleles, especially DR and DQ, strongly co-occurred. A later analysis associated 15,000 to 20,000 TCR beta sequences with specific HLA alleles at a false discovery rate of 0.05. Only TCR beta chains were sequenced in this cohort, and the absence of alpha or paired-chain data limited detectable features. Broadly in line with IMGT annotations, most TCR beta V segments showed up in productive rearrangements about 87% or about 30% of the time in an earlier analysis of around 600 of the donors. A further reported finding was that TCR beta sequences accurately predicted the HLA-A and HLA-B alleles for most subjects in the first cohort. In a later analysis, several top co-occurrence clusters were reported to appear linked to parvovirus B19, influenza, CMV and Epstein-Barr virus. Most TCR sequences were observed very rarely across donors, whereas some public TCRs were present in many individuals. Because counts were too low, roughly 16 rarely observed V segments, including chromosome 9 orphons, were left out of the earlier analysis of over 550 of the donors. A later analysis found that most CMV-associated TCR beta chains appeared HLA-restricted, with HLA associations seemingly driven largely by CMV exposure. A cluster of highly shared sequence variants was judged likely to be a technical artifact of the sequencing pipeline. In a later analysis, TCR association rates were found to vary across HLA loci, with the most associated TCRs seen for DRB1 alleles and the fewest for HLA-C alleles. Linkage disequilibrium might explain the correlated functional status among segregating V segments, but an unknown experimental factor could not be excluded. Because the 87-base-pair reads could not distinguish some IMGT-functional V segments, including TRBV6-2 and TRBV6-3, those segments were excluded. In the study, around 160 TCR beta chains were listed as associated with cytomegalovirus. Cytomegalovirus status was reported to be diagnosed by the classifier with high specificity and sensitivity in both the original and validation cohorts. A few of the identified cytomegalovirus-associated TCR beta chains were confirmed in vitro to be specific for cytomegalovirus antigens. Because some donors lacked HLA typing at each locus, the association tests relied only on the typed subset. According to the authors, the approach could potentially be generalized to other disease states and immunological phenotypes. Roughly uniform sequencing depth across donors was assumed in presence/absence analyses, although this assumption may not hold. The only immune exposure information available for the cohort was CMV serostatus. A later analysis found that HLA-associated TCR beta chains were more clonally expanded and had lower generation probabilities than equally common non-associated chains.

At the junction V is shortened by 0 bases and J by 5 bases, with 17 bases in between. The CDR3 covers 16 residues, taking in both the cysteine and the phenylalanine. Just the 48-base CDR3 DNA is kept, in frame starting at base 1. Via the germline V gene, CDR1 is SGDLS and CDR2 YYNGEE. This clonotype was sampled from a female donor in good health and CMV-seronegative. Material for sequencing was PBMCs. The chain is encoded by TRBV9 joined to TRBJ2-5; tentative D gene TRBD2, with 7 bases matching. The CDR3 region reads CASSVDGGGGHETQYF. In nucleotides, the sequence is TGTGCCAGCAGCGTAGATGGTGGGGGGGGGCACGAGACCCAGTACTTC. The CDR3, completed at both ends by the reference TRBV9 and TRBJ2-5 genes, gives the full variable domain DSGVTQTPKHLITATGQRVTLRCSPRSGDLSVYWYQQSLDQGLQFLIQYYNGEERAKGNILERFSAQQFPDLHSELNLSSLELGDSALYFCASSVDGGGGHETQYFGPGTRLLVL.